The subject of this entry is one TCR beta chain. What it binds is not known. Per individual sample, 9.9 x 10^4 or so TCR templates were assayed. The table came from immunoSEQ multiplex PCR; TCRdb's copy has only in-frame clones and leaves some out. Of 60,000 to 70,000 clones in the sample, approximately 89% were seen once. This sample was taken from a study of siplizumab effects on memory and regulatory T cells. Findings of the study overall: Naive T cells appeared more diverse than memory cells and seemed to be major alloresponse contributors. No assignable naive or memory phenotype existed for roughly 80-96% of proliferating CD4+ or CD8+ clones.

The germline gives CDR1 SGHAT, CDR2 FQNNGV. With V trimmed by 5 bases and J by 0 bases, 10 bases remained unmatched. This CDR3 contains 16 residues. The clonotype originates from a human donor in good health. The specimen was Tregs sorted from blood. The V gene is TRBV11-2, the J gene TRBJ2-7, with TRBD1 identical over 7 bases. DNA for the CDR3: TGTGCCAGCAGCCCAAGGACAGGTTTCCGCTCCTACGAGCAGTACTTC. It specifies CASSPRTGFRSYEQYF.